The clone carrying this T cell receptor beta chain has only a few counts. Its antigen is unidentified. CDR3 length: 14 residues. V was shortened by 5 bases and J by 0 bases, with 11 bases between the two germline ends. Germline V CDR1 and CDR2: SGHVS, FQNEAQ. A multiplex PCR was run with 60 Vbeta primers and 13 Jbeta primers. Libraries were prepared by immunoSEQ multiplex PCR; TCRdb keeps only in-frame clonotypes and omits some of them. The profile shows some 76,000 clones, about 75% of them singletons. This sample stems from a study of cytomegalovirus exposure and HLA in healthy donors. Study-level findings and limits: Published work reported that the classifier diagnosed cytomegalovirus status with high specificity and sensitivity.

The receptor's source is a man aged 60-69 years in good health and CMV-seropositive. Sample: PBMCs. This chain uses TRBV7-8 with TRBJ2-7; possibly TRBD2 for D (6 bases). The CDR3 region has the DNA TGTGCCAGCAGCCGGGAGCCGAGCTCCTACGAGCAGTACTTC. Its protein is CASSREPSSYEQYF.